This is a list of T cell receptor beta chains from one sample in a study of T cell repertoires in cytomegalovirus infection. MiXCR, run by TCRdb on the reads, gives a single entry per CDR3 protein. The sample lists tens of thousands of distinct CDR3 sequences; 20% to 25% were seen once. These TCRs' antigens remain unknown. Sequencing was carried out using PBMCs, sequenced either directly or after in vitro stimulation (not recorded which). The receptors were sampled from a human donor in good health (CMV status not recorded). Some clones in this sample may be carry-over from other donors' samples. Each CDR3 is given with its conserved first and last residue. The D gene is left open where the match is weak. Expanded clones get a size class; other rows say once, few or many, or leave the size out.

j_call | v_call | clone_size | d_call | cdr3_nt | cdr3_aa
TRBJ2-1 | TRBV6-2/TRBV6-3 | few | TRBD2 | TGTGCCACCCTAGAGGGGGGACTAGCGGTCTCCTACAATGAGCAGTTCTTC | CATLEGGLAVSYNEQFF
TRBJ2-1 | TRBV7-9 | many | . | TGTGCCAGCAGCTTGTCGGAAGCTGCGAACAATGAGCAGTTCTTC | CASSLSEAANNEQFF
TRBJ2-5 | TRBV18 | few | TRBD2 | TGTGCCAGCTCACCGGATCGACTAGCGGGGCAAGAGACCCAGTACTTC | CASSPDRLAGQETQYF
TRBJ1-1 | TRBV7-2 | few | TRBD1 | TGTGCCAGCACCAAACCCCAGGGGGACACTGAAGCTTTCTTT | CASTKPQGDTEAFF
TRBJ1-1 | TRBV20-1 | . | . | TGCAGTTCTACCGGTGTCAGGAACACTGAAGCTTTCTTT | CSSTGVRNTEAFF
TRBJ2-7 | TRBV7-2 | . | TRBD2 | TGTGCCAGCAGCTTAAATCCTAGCGGAGGGTCTTCGGGAGAGCAGTACTTC | CASSLNPSGGSSGEQYF
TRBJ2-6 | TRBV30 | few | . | TGTGCCTGGAGCCCAACTGGGGCCAACGTCCTGACTTTC | CAWSPTGANVLTF
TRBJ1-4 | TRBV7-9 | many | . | TGTGCCAGCAGCATGGGACGGATTAATGAAAAACTGTTTTTT | CASSMGRINEKLFF
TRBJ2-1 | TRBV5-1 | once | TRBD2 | TGCGCCAGCAGATATGGACTAGGCCGGTACAATGAGCAGTTCTTC | CASRYGLGRYNEQFF
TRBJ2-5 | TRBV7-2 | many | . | TGTGCCAGCAGCTTATCTCTGGGGGAGCCTAATAAAGAGACCCAGTACTTC | CASSLSLGEPNKETQYF
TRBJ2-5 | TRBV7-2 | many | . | TGTGCCAGCAGCTTAGTGGGCGGTCAAGAGACCCAGTACTTC | CASSLVGGQETQYF
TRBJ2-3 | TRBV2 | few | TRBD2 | TGTGCCAGCAGTGAAGCGCTCGTAGCGGGAGGTGGTACGCAGTATTTT | CASSEALVAGGGTQYF
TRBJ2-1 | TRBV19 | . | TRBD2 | TGTGCCAGTAGTATACGGACTAGCGGTTACAATGAGCAGTTCTTC | CASSIRTSGYNEQFF
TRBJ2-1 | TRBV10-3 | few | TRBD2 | TGTGCCATCAGTCCACTAGCGGGACTCAACAATGAGCAGTTCTTC | CAISPLAGLNNEQFF
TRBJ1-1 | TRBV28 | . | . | TGTGCCAGCAGTTCGACACCCCTCAACACTGAAGCTTTCTTT | CASSSTPLNTEAFF
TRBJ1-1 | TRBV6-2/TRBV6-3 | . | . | TGTGCCAGCAGTTATTCCGTTGACACTGAAGCTTTCTTT | CASSYSVDTEAFF
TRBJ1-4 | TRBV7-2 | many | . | TGTGCCAGCAGCTCACAAATAGACAGGAGCTATGAAAAACTGTTTTTT | CASSSQIDRSYEKLFF
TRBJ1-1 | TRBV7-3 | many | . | TGTGCCAGCAGCTTTGACGGTATGAACACTGAAGCTTTCTTT | CASSFDGMNTEAFF
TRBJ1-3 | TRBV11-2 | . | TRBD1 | TGTGCCAGCAGCTTAGCAGGGGGCGGAAACACCATATATTTT | CASSLAGGGNTIYF
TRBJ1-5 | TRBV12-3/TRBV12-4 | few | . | TGTGCCAGCACCCCAGGAGTCCAGCCCCAGCATTTT | CASTPGVQPQHF
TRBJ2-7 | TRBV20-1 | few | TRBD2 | TGCAGTGCTAACTCGGGACTAGCGGGAGCCTACGAGCAGTACTTC | CSANSGLAGAYEQYF
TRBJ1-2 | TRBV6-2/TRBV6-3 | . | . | TGTGCCAGCAGTCGGACAGTGGGCGACCTAAAATACTATGGCTACACCTTC | CASSRTVGDLKYYGYTF
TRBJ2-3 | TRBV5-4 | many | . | TGTGCCAGCAGCCGCCCCGAAGGCCCAAGCACAGATACGCAGTATTTT | CASSRPEGPSTDTQYF
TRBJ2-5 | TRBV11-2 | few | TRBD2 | TGTGCCAGCAGCTTAGTTGGCGGGAGCCAAGAGACCCAGTACTTC | CASSLVGGSQETQYF
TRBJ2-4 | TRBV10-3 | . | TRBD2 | TGTGCCATCAGTGAGGACGGGGCTAGCGGGAGCCTTTACAAAAACATTCAGTACTTC | CAISEDGASGSLYKNIQYF
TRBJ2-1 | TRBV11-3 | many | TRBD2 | TGTGCCAGCAGCTTCTGGCGATTTAGCGGGCCTTATCGCAACAATGAGCAGTTCTTC | CASSFWRFSGPYRNNEQFF
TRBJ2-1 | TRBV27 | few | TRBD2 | TGTGCCAGCAGCCGGTGGGGTAGCGGGAGGTATGAGCAGTTCTTC | CASSRWGSGRYEQFF
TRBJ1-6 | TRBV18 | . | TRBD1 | TGTGCCAGCTCACCGACAGGGGACTCCTATAATTCACCCCTCCACTTT | CASSPTGDSYNSPLHF
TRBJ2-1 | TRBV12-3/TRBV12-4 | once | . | TGTGCCAGCAGACCCGGGAGTTACAATGAGCAGTTCTTC | CASRPGSYNEQFF
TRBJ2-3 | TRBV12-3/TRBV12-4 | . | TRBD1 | TGTGCCAGCAGTTTATCGGACAGGCGCCTCAGGTATACGCAGTATTTT | CASSLSDRRLRYTQYF
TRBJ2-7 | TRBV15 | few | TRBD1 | TGTGCCACCGGCCCGCGACAGGGAATCTACGAGCAGTACTTC | CATGPRQGIYEQYF
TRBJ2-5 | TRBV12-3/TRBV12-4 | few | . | TGTGCCAGCAGTCCTTTGGGCAGGGATGAGACCCAGTACTTC | CASSPLGRDETQYF
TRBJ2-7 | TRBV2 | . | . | TGTGCCAGTCAAGGCAGGGACTACGAGCAGTACTTC | CASQGRDYEQYF
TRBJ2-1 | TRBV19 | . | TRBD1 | TGTGCCAGTAGTATTTCAGGGGGCTTCTACAATGAGCAGTTCTTC | CASSISGGFYNEQFF
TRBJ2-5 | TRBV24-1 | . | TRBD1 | TGTGCCACCAGCTGGGGACAGGCGGGACAAGAGACCCAGTACTTC | CATSWGQAGQETQYF
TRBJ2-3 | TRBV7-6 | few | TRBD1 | TGTGCCAGCAGCTTAGTCAAGTCCGGGACAGGGTTGTCAGATACGCAGTATTTT | CASSLVKSGTGLSDTQYF
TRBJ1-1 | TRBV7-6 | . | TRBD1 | TGTGCCAGCAGCAAGGGACAGGGCGTCACTGAAGCTTTCTTT | CASSKGQGVTEAFF
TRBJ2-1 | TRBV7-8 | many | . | TGTGCCAGCAGCTTAGAGGCTAGCTCTATCCTCTCCAATGAGCAGTTCTTC | CASSLEASSILSNEQFF
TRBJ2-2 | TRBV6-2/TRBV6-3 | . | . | TGTGCCAGCAGTCTAAAAGGACTGCCCGGGGAGCTGTTTTTT | CASSLKGLPGELFF
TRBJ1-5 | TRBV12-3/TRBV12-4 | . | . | TGTGCCAGCAGCCGAGGGGGTAGCAATCAGCCCCAGCATTTT | CASSRGGSNQPQHF
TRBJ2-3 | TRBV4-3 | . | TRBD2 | TGCGCCAGCAGCCAAGTCGGGCTAGCGGGAGGGGCTTTTGCAGATACGCAGTATTTT | CASSQVGLAGGAFADTQYF
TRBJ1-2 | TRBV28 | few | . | TGTGCCACCCAAGACTTCTATGGCTACACCTTC | CATQDFYGYTF
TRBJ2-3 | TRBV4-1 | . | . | TGCGCCAGCAGCCAAGAGGACACAGATACGCAGTATTTT | CASSQEDTDTQYF
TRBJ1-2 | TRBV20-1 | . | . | TGCAGTGCTAGAGATCCGGGCGGTGCGCCCCGGTCGGGCTACACCTTC | CSARDPGGAPRSGYTF
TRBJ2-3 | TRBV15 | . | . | TGTGCCACCAGCAGTTCGGGAGTGGATACGCAATATTTT | CATSSSGVDTQYF
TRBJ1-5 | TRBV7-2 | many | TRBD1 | TGTGCCAGCAGCTTAGGTCTCAGGGGGCATCAGCCCCAGCATTTT | CASSLGLRGHQPQHF
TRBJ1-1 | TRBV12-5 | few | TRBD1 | TGTGCTAGTGGTTTGGTAGTAACAGGGGAGATCACTGAAGCTTTCTTT | CASGLVVTGEITEAFF
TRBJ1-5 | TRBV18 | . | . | TGTGCCAGCTCACTTGGGAGGGAACAGCCCCAGCATTTT | CASSLGREQPQHF
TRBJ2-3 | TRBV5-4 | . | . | TGTGCCAGCAGCTTAACCCATCCAGATACGCAGTATTTT | CASSLTHPDTQYF
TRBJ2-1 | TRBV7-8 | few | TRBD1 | TGTGCCAGCAGCTTAAAGACTTGGACAGGGGTCTACAATGAGCAGTTCTTC | CASSLKTWTGVYNEQFF
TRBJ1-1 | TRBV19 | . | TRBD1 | TGTGCCAGTCGCCTCGACAGGGCCTGGAACACTGAAGCTTTCTTT | CASRLDRAWNTEAFF
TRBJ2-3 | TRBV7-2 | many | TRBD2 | TGTGCCAGCAGCTTTCAGGGACTAGCGGGATTGGATACGCAGTATTTT | CASSFQGLAGLDTQYF
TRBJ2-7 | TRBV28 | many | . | TGTGCCAGCTCACAACCCCCGGGAGACTACGAGCAGTACTTC | CASSQPPGDYEQYF
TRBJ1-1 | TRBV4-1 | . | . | TGCGCCAGCAGCGGGCCGCTAAAGGGCACTGAAGCTTTCTTT | CASSGPLKGTEAFF
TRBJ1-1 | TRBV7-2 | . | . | TGTGCCAGCAGCTTGGGCCCGGGGTTAACTGAAGCTTTCTTT | CASSLGPGLTEAFF
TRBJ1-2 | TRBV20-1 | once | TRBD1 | TGCAGTGCTAAGTTGGACAGGGCTGTTGGCTACACCTTC | CSAKLDRAVGYTF